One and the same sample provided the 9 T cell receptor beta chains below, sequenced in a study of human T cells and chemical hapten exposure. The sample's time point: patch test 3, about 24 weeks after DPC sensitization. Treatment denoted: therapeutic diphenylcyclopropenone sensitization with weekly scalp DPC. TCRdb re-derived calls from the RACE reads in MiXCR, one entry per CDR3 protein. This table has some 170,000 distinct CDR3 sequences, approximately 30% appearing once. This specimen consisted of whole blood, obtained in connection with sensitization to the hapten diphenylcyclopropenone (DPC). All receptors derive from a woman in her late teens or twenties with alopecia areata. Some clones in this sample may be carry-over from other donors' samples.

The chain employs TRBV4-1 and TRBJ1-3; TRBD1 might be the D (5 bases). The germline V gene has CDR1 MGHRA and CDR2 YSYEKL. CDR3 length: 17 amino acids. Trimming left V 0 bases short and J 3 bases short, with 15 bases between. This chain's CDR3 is CASSQDRAGSNGNTIYF. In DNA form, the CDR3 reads TGCGCCAGCAGCCAAGATCGGGCAGGGTCGAATGGAAACACCATATATTTT.

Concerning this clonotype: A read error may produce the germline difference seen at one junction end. CDR3 nucleotide sequence: TGTGCCAGCAGGCGAAGCGGTAGCTCCTACAATGAGCGGTTCTTC. This translates into CASRRSGSSYNERFF. The rearrangement uses TRBV7-2 and TRBJ2-1, with D possibly TRBD2 on 5 matching bases. Germline V gene data show CDR1 as SGHTA and CDR2 as FQGNSA. This CDR3 contains 15 residues.

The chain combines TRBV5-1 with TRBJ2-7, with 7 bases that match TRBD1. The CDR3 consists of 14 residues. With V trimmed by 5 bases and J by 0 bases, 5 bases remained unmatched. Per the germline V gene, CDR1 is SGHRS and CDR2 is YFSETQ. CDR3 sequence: CASRGGQSSYEQYF. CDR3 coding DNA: TGCGCCAGCAGAGGGGGACAGAGCTCCTACGAGCAGTACTTC.

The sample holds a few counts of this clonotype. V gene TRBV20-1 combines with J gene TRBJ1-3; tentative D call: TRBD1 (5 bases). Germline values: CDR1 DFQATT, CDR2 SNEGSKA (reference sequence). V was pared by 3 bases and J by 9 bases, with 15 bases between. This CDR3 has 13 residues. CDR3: CSASPGDVTTIYF. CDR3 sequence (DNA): TGCAGTGCTAGCCCCGGGGACGTGACCACCATATATTTT.

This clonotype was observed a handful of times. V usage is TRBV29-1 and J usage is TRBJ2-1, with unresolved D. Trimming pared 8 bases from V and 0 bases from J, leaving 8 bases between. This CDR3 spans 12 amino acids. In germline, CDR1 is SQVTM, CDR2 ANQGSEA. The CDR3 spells CSLLDSYNEQFF. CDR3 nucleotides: TGCAGCTTGCTCGACTCCTACAATGAGCAGTTCTTC.

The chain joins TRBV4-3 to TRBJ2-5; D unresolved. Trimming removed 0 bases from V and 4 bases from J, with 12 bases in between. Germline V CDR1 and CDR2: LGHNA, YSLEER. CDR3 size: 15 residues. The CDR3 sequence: CASSQELLRRETQYF. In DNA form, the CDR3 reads TGCGCCAGCAGCCAAGAGCTCTTGCGGAGAGAGACCCAGTACTTC.

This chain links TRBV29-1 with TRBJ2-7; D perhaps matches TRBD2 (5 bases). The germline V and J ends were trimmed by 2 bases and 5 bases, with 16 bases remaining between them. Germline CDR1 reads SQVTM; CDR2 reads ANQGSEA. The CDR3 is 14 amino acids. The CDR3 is CSVELGGRPNEQYF. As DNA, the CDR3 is TGCAGCGTTGAATTGGGCGGGCGTCCCAACGAGCAGTACTTC.

The CDR3 nucleotides read TGCAGGGGACAGGTAAACACTGAAGCTTTCTTT. Translation: CRGQVNTEAFF. V gene TRBV20-1 combines with J gene TRBJ1-1, with TRBD1 identical over 8 bases. CDR1 and CDR2 (germline): DFQATT, SNEGSKA (reference sequence). The CDR3 spans 11 residues.

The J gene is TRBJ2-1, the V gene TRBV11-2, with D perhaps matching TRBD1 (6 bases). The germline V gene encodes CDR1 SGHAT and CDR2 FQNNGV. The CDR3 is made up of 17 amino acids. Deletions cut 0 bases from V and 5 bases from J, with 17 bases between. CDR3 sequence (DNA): TGTGCCAGCAGCTTAGAATGGGGGCTAGCTGGGGACAATGAGCAGTTCTTC. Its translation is CASSLEWGLAGDNEQFF.